These T cell receptor beta chains were read from a single sample in a study of cytomegalovirus exposure and HLA in healthy donors. Measured with immunoSEQ multiplex PCR; TCRdb has only the in-frame clones, and not every one. The sample has about 170,000 clones; approximately 80% are singletons. What was sequenced was PBMCs. The receptors derive from a woman aged 45 to 65 in good health and CMV-seropositive. CDR3s include the opening cysteine and the closing phenylalanine or tryptophan. Fields, in order: D gene, V gene, clone size, J gene, CDR3 DNA, CDR3 protein. A D gene is named only where the DNA matches it firmly. Only some rows state a clone size, as once, few, many or a class for expanded clones.

NA	TRBV19	NA	TRBJ2-7	TGTGCCAGTAGTATGGGAGTCCGTACTTGGCACGAGCAGTACTTC	CASSMGVRTWHEQYF
NA	TRBV20-1	NA	TRBJ2-1	TGCAGTGCTAGAGTAGGGGTCGCCCAGCTCTTC	CSARVGVAQLF
NA	TRBV10-1	NA	TRBJ1-1	TGCGCCAGCAGCCGTCGGAAACCGGAGGGAGCTTTCTTT	CASSRRKPEGAFF
NA	TRBV25-1	NA	TRBJ2-2	TGTGCCAGCAGCAGGGTCGGCACCGGGGAGCTGTTTTTT	CASSRVGTGELFF
NA	TRBV7-2	few	TRBJ1-5	TGTGCCAGCAGCTTAGCGGGGGGAGGCAGCAATCAGCCCCAGCATTTT	CASSLAGGGSNQPQHF
NA	TRBV7-8	NA	TRBJ1-1	TGTGCCAGCAGCTTGGACAGGAACACTGAAGCTTTCTTT	CASSLDRNTEAFF
NA	TRBV10-3	NA	TRBJ2-1	TGTGCCATCAAGGGAGAGGGTGTCGATGAGCAGTTCTTC	CAIKGEGVDEQFF
TRBD2	TRBV5-1	NA	TRBJ2-5	TGCGCCAGCAGCCCCGGGGCGGGGGGCCAAGAGACCCAGTACTTC	CASSPGAGGQETQYF
NA	TRBV6-5	NA	TRBJ2-7	TGTGCCAGCAGTTACAAGGCAGGGGTTTTGGCCTACGAGCAGTACTTC	CASSYKAGVLAYEQYF
TRBD2	TRBV7-8	NA	TRBJ2-2	TGTGCCAGCAGCTTGGGCGGGAGTATAAACACCGGGGAGCTGTTTTTT	CASSLGGSINTGELFF
NA	TRBV2	NA	TRBJ1-1	TGTGCCAGCAGGGGCAGGGGAACTGAAGCTTTCTTT	CASRGRGTEAFF
NA	TRBV9	NA	TRBJ2-3	TGTGCCAGCAGCGGCCCTCTGGCAGCCGGGGGAGATACGCAGTATTTT	CASSGPLAAGGDTQYF
NA	TRBV6-1	NA	TRBJ2-7	TGTGCCAGCATCCCGCCTTGGGGGCACGAGCAGTACTTC	CASIPPWGHEQYF
NA	TRBV15	NA	TRBJ2-3	TGTGCCACCAGCAGAGCTCGAGGGACTCCGGGAGATACGCAGTATTTT	CATSRARGTPGDTQYF
NA	TRBV28	NA	TRBJ2-3	TGTGCCAGCAAGGTAGGAGGCCAAGCAGATACGCAGTATTTT	CASKVGGQADTQYF
NA	TRBV19	NA	TRBJ2-5	TGTGCCAGTAGCTCGAGGGGGGAGACCCAGTACTTC	CASSSRGETQYF
NA	TRBV6-6	few	TRBJ2-5	TGTGCCAGCGTTCGAGGGGGGACCCAGTACTTC	CASVRGGTQYF
TRBD1	TRBV29-1	NA	TRBJ1-2	TGCAGCGTTGGTCGGGGGCAGGGGGATGGCTACACCTTC	CSVGRGQGDGYTF
NA	TRBV27	NA	TRBJ1-2	TGTGCCAGCAGTTTACTACCCCGCTATGGCTACACCTTC	CASSLLPRYGYTF